Listed here are 16 T cell receptor beta chains from one sample, sequenced in a study of memory CD8 T cells in hepatitis C reinfection. The time point here: peak reinfection, 3 to 8 weeks after reinfection detection. TCR sequencing was done directly ex vivo on sorted cells, without expansion in vitro. The method was immunoSEQ multiplex PCR; TCRdb's version includes in-frame clones alone and lacks a portion of them. The table has around 45,000 clones, 88% seen once; the top ten hold more than 0.95%. Material for sequencing was naive CD8+ T cells sorted from blood. The receptors shown here come from a man younger than 30 with hepatitis C virus infection.

This clone was observed once. The chain couples TRBV2 to TRBJ2-2; a weak D match, TRBD1 (6 bases). Germline CDR1 reads SNHLY; CDR2 reads FYNNEI. The CDR3 consists of 14 residues. Between the trimmed V and J ends, which lost 4 bases and 1 base, there was a span of 7 bases. The CDR3 DNA sequence: TGTGCCAGCAGTGGGGGACAGAACACCGGGGAGCTGTTTTTT. Its translation is CASSGGQNTGELFF.

This chain uses TRBV29-1 with TRBJ2-5; 7 nucleotides agree with TRBD1. With V trimmed by 3 bases and J by 1 base, 20 bases remained unmatched. This CDR3 has 19 amino acids. CDR1 and CDR2 from the germline V gene are SQVTM and ANQGSEA. The CDR3 is CSVDLRFTGALNFQETQYF. CDR3 bases: TGCAGCGTTGATCTCCGTTTTACAGGGGCCCTCAACTTCCAAGAGACCCAGTACTTC.

V gene TRBV4-2 combines with J gene TRBJ2-3; D is undetermined. V lost 4 bases and J 0 bases, leaving 8 bases between the germline ends. Germline CDR1 and CDR2: LGHNA and YNFKEQ. This CDR3 is built from 14 residues. CDR3 loop: CASSPSLSTDTQYF. The CDR3, as DNA: TGTGCCAGCAGCCCAAGCCTTAGCACAGATACGCAGTATTTT.

Regarding this clone: Other DNA sequences from this sample encode an identical CDR3 as well. The chain has TRBV28 and TRBJ1-1, with 7 bases fitting TRBD1. This CDR3 has 14 residues. V lost 2 bases, J lost 1 base, and 1 base stayed unmatched. Germline V CDR1 and CDR2: MDHEN, SYDVKM. CDR3 residues: CASSLAGGNTEAFF. CDR3 in DNA: TGTGCCAGCAGTTTAGCAGGGGGGAACACTGAAGCTTTCTTT.

The J gene is TRBJ1-2, the V gene TRBV30, with a tentative D call TRBD1 (6 bases). V was cut by 0 bases and J by 3 bases, with 8 bases left in between. CDR3 length equals 13 residues. Germline values: CDR1 GTSNPN, CDR2 SVGIG (reference sequence). CDR3 loop: CAWSVRTDYGYTF. The CDR3 nucleotides read TGTGCCTGGAGTGTACGGACAGACTATGGCTACACCTTC.

The chain employs TRBV21-1 and TRBJ2-1; the table calls TRBD2, which could not be checked here. TRBV21-1 is annotated as a pseudogene. The CDR3 extends over 17 amino acids. CDR3 sequence (DNA): TGTGCCAGCAGCAAAGCGTGGTCTAGCGGGCCCTACAATGAGCAGTTCTTC. Translating it yields CASSKAWSSGPYNEQFF.

The sample holds one count of this clone. This sequence joins TRBV15 and TRBJ2-7, with TRBD1 identical over 9 bases. Trimming removed 5 bases from V and 6 bases from J; junction bases left unmatched: 17. Germline CDR1 is LNHNV and CDR2 is YYDKDF (reference sequence). This CDR3 is 17 amino acids long. CDR3 nucleotides: TGTGCCACCAGCCGACGGGACAGGGTCTCTCGGTATTTCGAGCAGTACTTC. Translation: CATSRRDRVSRYFEQYF.

The gene calls are TRBV29-1 and TRBJ1-5; TRBD1 might be the D (5 bases). V was clipped by 4 bases and J by 1 base, with 14 bases between them. In germline, CDR1 is SQVTM, CDR2 ANQGSEA. This CDR3 has 15 residues. The CDR3 region is CSVVWRGASNQPQHF. CDR3 DNA: TGCAGCGTTGTATGGAGGGGCGCAAGCAATCAGCCCCAGCATTTT.

This clone occurred once. The V gene is TRBV19, the J gene TRBJ2-7, with 10 positions matching TRBD2. The CDR3 loop spans 15 amino acids. Germline V gene sequence: CDR1 LNHDA, CDR2 SQIVND (reference sequence). V dropped 6 bases and J dropped 6; count of bases not matched to a gene: 11. The CDR3 DNA follows: TGTGCCAGTAGCCCAGCGGGAGGGGGATCGCGCGAGCAGTACTTC. Translated, it gives CASSPAGGGSREQYF.

This clone showed up just once. V gene TRBV11-2 combines with J gene TRBJ2-7; a possible D gene is TRBD2 (5 bases). The length of the CDR3 is 14 residues. The germline CDR1 and CDR2 sequences are SGHAT and FQNNGV. V was shortened by 0 bases and J by 3 bases, with 9 bases between the two germline ends. The DNA of the CDR3 is TGTGCCAGCAGCTTAGATCCGGGGTTCTACGAGCAGTACGTC. Residues: CASSLDPGFYEQYV.

The V call is TRBV9, the J call TRBJ2-3; D is possibly TRBD2 (5 bases). The CDR3 runs 15 residues. Germline assignment: CDR1 SGDLS and CDR2 YYNGEE. V was trimmed by 4 bases and J by 1 base, leaving 13 bases between them. CDR3 DNA sequence: TGTGCCAGCAGCCTACCTAACGGGGGCACAGATACGCAGTATTTT. It specifies CASSLPNGGTDTQYF.

This clone was picked up a small number of times. The gene calls are TRBV2 and TRBJ1-1; 7 bases line up with TRBD1. CDR3 size: 14 residues. The V and J ends lost 8 bases and 1 base, in that order; junction bases with no gene match: 7. The germline V gene encodes CDR1 SNHLY and CDR2 FYNNEI. In DNA, the CDR3 is TGTGCCAGCGCTTGGACAGGTGAGAACACTGAAGCTTTCTTT. Encoded protein: CASAWTGENTEAFF.

The chain is built from TRBV6-6 and TRBJ2-5; TRBD1 aligns across 7 bases. The germline gives CDR1 MNHNY, CDR2 SVGAGI (reference sequence). This CDR3 is 15 amino acids long. Germline trimming cut 2 bases from V and 2 bases from J; bases unmatched to any gene: 5. The CDR3: CASSYGMGQQETQYF. CDR3 coding DNA: TGTGCCAGCAGTTACGGCATGGGACAGCAAGAGACCCAGTACTTC.

The rearrangement uses TRBV14 and TRBJ2-1; TRBD1 agrees at 11 bases. The CDR3 length is 14 residues. CDR1 and CDR2 from the germline V gene are SGHDN and FVKESK. The V segment lost 1 base and the J segment 8 bases; nucleotides outside the gene matches: 1. In DNA, the CDR3 is TGTGCCAGCAGCCAAGGGACAGGGGGCTATGAGCAGTTCTTC. This translates into CASSQGTGGYEQFF.

The chain recombines TRBV19 with TRBJ2-7; 8 positions agree with TRBD1. Germline CDR1 and CDR2: LNHDA and SQIVND (reference sequence). The CDR3 loop spans 13 amino acids. J gave up 6 bases and V 6 bases, and 7 bases lay outside the gene matches. The CDR3: CASSTTGAIEQYF. CDR3 in DNA: TGTGCCAGTAGCACGACAGGGGCTATCGAGCAGTACTTC.

The chain couples TRBV18 to TRBJ2-7, with 7 bases matching TRBD2. CDR1 is KGHSH and CDR2 is LQKENI in the germline V gene. V lost 0 bases and J lost 13; bases outside the gene matches: 6. The CDR3 is made up of 12 amino acids. The CDR3 region has the DNA TGTGCCAGCTCACCACCCCTGGGGGGGATCTACTTC. This codes for CASSPPLGGIYF.